The T cell receptor beta chain under discussion was sequenced for a study of shared clonotypes between healthy human individuals. Sequencing was performed with immunoSEQ multiplex PCR; in TCRdb, only in-frame clones are kept and a portion is missing. The sample includes 2 million to 2.5 million clones, around 90% of them seen just once. This clone has just a few counts. This sample includes further DNA sequences coding for the same CDR3. Germline V CDR1 and CDR2: SNHLY, FYNNEI. CDR3 size: 11 residues. V lost 6 bases to trimming and J lost 1 base, with 3 bases between them. The sequence was obtained from a man younger than 35 in good health. Some clones in this sample may be carry-over from other donors' samples. This chain links TRBV2 with TRBJ1-1, with D unresolved. What was sequenced was naive CD4+ T cells from PBMCs. Subset defined: CD45RA+ positively selected. CDR3 in amino acids: CASRRNTEAFF. The CDR3 DNA reads TGTGCCAGCAGGAGGAACACTGAAGCTTTCTTT.